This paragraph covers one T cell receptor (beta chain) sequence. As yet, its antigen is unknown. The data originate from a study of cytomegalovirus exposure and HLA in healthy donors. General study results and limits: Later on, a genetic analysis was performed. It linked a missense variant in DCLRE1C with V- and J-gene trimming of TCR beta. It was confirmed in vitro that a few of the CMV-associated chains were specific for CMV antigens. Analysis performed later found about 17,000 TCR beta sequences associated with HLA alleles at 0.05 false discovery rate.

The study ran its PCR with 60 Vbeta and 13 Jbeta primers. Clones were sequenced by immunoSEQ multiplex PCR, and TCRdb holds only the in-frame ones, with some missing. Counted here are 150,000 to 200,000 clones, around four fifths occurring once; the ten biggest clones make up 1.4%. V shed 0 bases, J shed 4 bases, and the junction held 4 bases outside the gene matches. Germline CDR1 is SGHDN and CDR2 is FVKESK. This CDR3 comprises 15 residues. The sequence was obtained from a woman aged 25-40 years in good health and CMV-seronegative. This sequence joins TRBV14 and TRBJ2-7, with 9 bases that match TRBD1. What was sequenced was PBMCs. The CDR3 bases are TGTGCCAGCAGCCAAGACCGGGACAGGGAGTACGAGCAGTACTTC. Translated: CASSQDRDREYEQYF.